This entry is about one T cell receptor (beta chain). The antigen is not known. Assay used: immunoSEQ multiplex PCR; TCRdb lists only in-frame clones, some missing. The table shows tens of thousands of clones, with approximately 83% occurring only once. This sample stems from a study of OX40 agonist ivuxolimab in advanced cancers. Study in general: Three partial responders included one hepatocellular carcinoma patient and two cutaneous melanoma patients. Study-wide results and limits: Clonal expansion among partial responders at 0.1-3.0 mg/kg ranked near the lowest. Nonresponders, in some cases, also had low normalized T-cell clonal expansion.

Germline V gives CDR1 SEHNR, CDR2 FQNEAQ (reference sequence). Trimming took 5 bases from V and 3 from J; bases not matched to a gene: 9. This CDR3 comprises 15 residues. The chain uses TRBV7-9 and TRBJ1-1; 7 bases are a match to TRBD1. The receptor was isolated from an adult with an advanced solid tumor such as melanoma, head and neck, liver or kidney cancer. Specimen: CD4+ or CD8+ T cells sorted from blood, collected in a trial of the OX40 agonist ivuxolimab. The CDR3 region has the DNA TGTGCCAGCAGCGACCTTACAGGGGCTTACACTGAAGCTTTCTTT. This sequence encodes CASSDLTGAYTEAFF.